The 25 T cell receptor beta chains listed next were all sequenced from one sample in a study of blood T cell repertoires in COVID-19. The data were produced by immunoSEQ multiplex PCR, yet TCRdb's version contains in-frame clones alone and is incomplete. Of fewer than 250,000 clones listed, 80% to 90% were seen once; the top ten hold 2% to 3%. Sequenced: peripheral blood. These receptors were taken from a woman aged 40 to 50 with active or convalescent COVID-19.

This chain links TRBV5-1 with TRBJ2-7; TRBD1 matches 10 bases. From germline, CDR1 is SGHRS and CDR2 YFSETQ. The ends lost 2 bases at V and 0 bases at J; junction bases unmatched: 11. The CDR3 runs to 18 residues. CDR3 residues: CASSFALTGTGVSYEQYF. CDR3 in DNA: TGCGCCAGCAGCTTTGCCCTAACTGGGACAGGGGTCTCCTACGAGCAGTACTTC.

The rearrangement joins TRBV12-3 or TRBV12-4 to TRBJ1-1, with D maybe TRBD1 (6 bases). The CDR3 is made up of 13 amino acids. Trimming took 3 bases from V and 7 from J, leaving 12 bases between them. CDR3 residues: CASSLNRVDEAFF. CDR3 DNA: TGTGCCAGCAGTTTGAACAGGGTCGATGAAGCTTTCTTT.

The CDR3 nucleotides read TGTGCCAGCAGTTTAAACGGGGGTGAAAAACTGTTTTTT. Translation: CASSLNGGEKLFF. This chain connects TRBV12-3 or TRBV12-4 to TRBJ1-4; weak D call: TRBD1 (5 bases). V was shortened by 2 bases and J by 7 bases, with 8 bases between the two germline ends. CDR3 length equals 13 residues.

This chain's CDR3 is CASSLEGGQPQHF. The CDR3 DNA follows: TGCGCCAGCAGCTTGGAAGGGGGTCAGCCCCAGCATTTT. The rearrangement uses TRBV5-1 and TRBJ1-5, with D possibly TRBD1 on 6 matching bases. V lost 0 bases to trimming and J lost 6 bases, with 7 bases between them. CDR3 length: 13 residues. The germline V gene encodes CDR1 SGHRS and CDR2 YFSETQ.

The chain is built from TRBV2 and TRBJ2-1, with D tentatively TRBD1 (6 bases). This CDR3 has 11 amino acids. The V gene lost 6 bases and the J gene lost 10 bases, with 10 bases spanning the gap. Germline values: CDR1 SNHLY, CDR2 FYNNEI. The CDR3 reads CASREQGEQFF. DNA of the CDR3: TGTGCCAGCAGAGAACAGGGCGAGCAGTTCTTC.

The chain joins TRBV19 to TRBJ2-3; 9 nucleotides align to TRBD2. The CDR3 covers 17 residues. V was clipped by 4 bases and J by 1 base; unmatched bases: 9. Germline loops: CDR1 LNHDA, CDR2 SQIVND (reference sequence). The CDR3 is CASSTLLRGGRTDTQYF. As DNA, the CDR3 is TGTGCCAGTAGTACCCTTTTGCGGGGGGGTCGCACAGATACGCAGTATTTT.

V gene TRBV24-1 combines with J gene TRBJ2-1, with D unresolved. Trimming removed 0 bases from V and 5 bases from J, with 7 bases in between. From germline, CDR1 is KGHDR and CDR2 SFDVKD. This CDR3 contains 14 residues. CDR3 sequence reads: CATSDLGQHNEQFF. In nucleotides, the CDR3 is TGTGCCACCAGTGATTTGGGGCAGCACAATGAGCAGTTCTTC.

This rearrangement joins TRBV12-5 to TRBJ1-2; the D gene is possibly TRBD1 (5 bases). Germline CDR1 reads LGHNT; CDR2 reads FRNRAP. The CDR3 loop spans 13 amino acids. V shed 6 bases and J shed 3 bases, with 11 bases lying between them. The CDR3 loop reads CASGKQTDYGYTF. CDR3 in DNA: TGTGCTAGTGGCAAACAGACAGACTATGGCTACACCTTC.

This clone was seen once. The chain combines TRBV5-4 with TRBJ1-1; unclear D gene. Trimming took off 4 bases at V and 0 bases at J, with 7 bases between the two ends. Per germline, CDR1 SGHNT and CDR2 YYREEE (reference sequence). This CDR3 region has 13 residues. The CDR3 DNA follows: TGTGCCAGCAGCATTCAGGTGAACACTGAAGCTTTCTTT. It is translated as CASSIQVNTEAFF.

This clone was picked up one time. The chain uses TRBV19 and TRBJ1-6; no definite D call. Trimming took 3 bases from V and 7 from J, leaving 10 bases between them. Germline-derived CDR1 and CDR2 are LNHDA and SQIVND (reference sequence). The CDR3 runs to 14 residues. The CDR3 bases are TGTGCCAGTAGTATGAGGTCACCCAATTCACCCCTCCACTTT. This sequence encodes CASSMRSPNSPLHF.

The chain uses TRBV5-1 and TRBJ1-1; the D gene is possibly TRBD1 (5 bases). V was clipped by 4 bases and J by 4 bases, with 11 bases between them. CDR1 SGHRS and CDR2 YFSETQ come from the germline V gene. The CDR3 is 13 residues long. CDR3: CASSGGVSTEAFF. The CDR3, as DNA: TGCGCCAGCAGCGGAGGGGTGAGCACTGAAGCTTTCTTT.

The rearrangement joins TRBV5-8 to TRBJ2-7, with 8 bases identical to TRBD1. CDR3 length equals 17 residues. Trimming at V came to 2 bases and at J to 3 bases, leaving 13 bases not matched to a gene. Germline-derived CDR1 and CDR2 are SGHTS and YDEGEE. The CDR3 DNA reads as TGTGCCAGCAGCTTCAGTTCTGGGGGGACAGGCTTCTACGAGCAGTACTTC. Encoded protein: CASSFSSGGTGFYEQYF. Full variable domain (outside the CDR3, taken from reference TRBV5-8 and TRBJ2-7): EAGVTQSPTHLIKTRGQQATLRCSPISGHTSVYWYQQALGLGLQFLLWYDEGEERNRGNFPPRFSGRQFPNYSSELNVNALELEDSALYLCASSFSSGGTGFYEQYFGPGTRLTVT.

Here the CDR3 DNA reads TGCGCCAGCAGCCCCGGGACAGGCAACATGAACACTGAAGCTTTCTTT. It is translated as CASSPGTGNMNTEAFF. The chain links TRBV5-1 to TRBJ1-1, with 8 bases identical to TRBD1. CDR3 size: 16 residues. The V segment lost 4 bases and the J segment 0 bases; nucleotides outside the gene matches: 8. CDR1 and CDR2 (germline): SGHRS, YFSETQ.

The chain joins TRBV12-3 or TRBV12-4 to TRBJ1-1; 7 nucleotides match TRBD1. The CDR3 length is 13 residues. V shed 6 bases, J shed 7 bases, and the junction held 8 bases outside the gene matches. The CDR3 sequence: CASSDGDRVEAFF. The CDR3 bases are TGTGCCAGCAGCGACGGCGACAGGGTTGAAGCTTTCTTT.

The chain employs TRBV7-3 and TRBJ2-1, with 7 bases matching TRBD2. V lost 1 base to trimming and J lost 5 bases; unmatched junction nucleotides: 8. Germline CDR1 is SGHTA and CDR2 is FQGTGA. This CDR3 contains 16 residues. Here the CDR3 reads CASSLSRGSYNNEQFF. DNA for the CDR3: TGTGCCAGCAGCTTAAGCCGCGGGAGTTACAACAATGAGCAGTTCTTC. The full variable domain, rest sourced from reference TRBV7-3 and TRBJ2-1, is GAGVSQTPSNKVTEKGKYVELRCDPISGHTALYWYRQSLGQGPEFLIYFQGTGAADDSGLPNDRFFAVRPEGSVSTLKIQRTERGDSAVYLCASSLSRGSYNNEQFFGPGTRLTVL.

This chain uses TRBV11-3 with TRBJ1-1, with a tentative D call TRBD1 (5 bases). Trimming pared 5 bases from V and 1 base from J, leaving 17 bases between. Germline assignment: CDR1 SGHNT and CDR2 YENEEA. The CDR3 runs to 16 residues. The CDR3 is CASSKRGGSANTEAFF. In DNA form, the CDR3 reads TGTGCCAGCAGCAAACGGGGGGGGTCGGCGAACACTGAAGCTTTCTTT.

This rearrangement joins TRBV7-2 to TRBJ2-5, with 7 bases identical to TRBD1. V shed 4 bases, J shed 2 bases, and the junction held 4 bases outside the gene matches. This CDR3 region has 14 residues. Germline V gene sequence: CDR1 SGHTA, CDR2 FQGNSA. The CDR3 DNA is TGTGCCAGCAGCTCTGGACAGGTACAAGAGACCCAGTACTTC. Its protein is CASSSGQVQETQYF.

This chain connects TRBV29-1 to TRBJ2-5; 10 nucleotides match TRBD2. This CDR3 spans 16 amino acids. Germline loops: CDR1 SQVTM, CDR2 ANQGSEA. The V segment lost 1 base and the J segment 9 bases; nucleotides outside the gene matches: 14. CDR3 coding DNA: TGCAGCGTTGAAGCCCAACTAGCGGGGCCTTTAGGGGCCCAGTACTTC. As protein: CSVEAQLAGPLGAQYF.

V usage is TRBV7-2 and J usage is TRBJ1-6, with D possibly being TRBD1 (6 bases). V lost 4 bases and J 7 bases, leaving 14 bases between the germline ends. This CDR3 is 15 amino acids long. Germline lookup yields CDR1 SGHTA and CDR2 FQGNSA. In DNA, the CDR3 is TGTGCCAGCAGCTCGAAAGGGACACCAAATTCACCCCTCCACTTT. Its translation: CASSSKGTPNSPLHF. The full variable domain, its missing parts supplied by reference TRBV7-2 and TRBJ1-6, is GAGVSQSPSNKVTEKGKDVELRCDPISGHTALYWYRQSLGQGLEFLIYFQGNSAPDKSGLPSDRFSAERTGGSVSTLTIQRTQQEDSAVYLCASSSKGTPNSPLHFGNGTRLTVT.

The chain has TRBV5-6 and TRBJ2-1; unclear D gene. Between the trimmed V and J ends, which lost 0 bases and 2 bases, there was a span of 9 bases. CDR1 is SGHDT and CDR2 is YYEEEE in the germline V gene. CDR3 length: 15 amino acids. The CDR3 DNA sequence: TGTGCCAGCAGCTTGGTGGAGTTACCCTACAATGAGCAGTTCTTC. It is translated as CASSLVELPYNEQFF.

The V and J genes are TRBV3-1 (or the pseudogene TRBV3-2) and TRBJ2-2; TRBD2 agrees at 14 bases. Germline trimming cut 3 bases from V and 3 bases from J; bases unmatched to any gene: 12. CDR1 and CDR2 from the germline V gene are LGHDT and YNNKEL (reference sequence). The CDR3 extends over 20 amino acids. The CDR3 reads CASSHLTSGRGIGDTGELFF. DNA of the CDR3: TGTGCCAGCAGCCACTTGACTAGCGGGAGGGGAATCGGGGACACCGGGGAGCTGTTTTTT.

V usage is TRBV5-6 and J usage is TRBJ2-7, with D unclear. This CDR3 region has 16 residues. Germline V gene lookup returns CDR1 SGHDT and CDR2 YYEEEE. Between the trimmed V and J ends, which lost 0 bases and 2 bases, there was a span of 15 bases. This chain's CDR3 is CASSLEFSEKTYEQYF. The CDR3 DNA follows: TGTGCCAGCAGCTTGGAGTTCTCGGAGAAGACCTACGAGCAGTACTTC.

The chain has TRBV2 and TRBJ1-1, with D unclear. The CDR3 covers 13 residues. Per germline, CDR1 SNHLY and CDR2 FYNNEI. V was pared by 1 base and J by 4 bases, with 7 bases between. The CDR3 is CASSEGGFTEAFF. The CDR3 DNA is TGTGCCAGCAGTGAAGGAGGGTTCACTGAAGCTTTCTTT.

CDR3 sequence reads: CASTNGGRPSTDTQYF. CDR3 bases: TGTGCCAGCACCAATGGAGGGCGGCCCAGCACAGATACGCAGTATTTT. The J gene is TRBJ2-3, the V gene TRBV7-9; D is possibly TRBD2 (6 bases). The CDR3 covers 16 residues. Germline lookup yields CDR1 SEHNR and CDR2 FQNEAQ (reference sequence). Trimming stripped 7 bases from V and 0 bases from J, with 17 bases between.

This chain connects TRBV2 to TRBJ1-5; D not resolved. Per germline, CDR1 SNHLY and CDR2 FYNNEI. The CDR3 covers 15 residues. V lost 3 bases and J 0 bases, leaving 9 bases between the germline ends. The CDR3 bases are TGTGCCAGCAGTGACCTGAGCTATAGCAATCAGCCCCAGCATTTT. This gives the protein CASSDLSYSNQPQHF.